These 18 T cell receptor beta chains were sequenced from one sample in a study of shared clonotypes between healthy human individuals. Profiling relied on immunoSEQ multiplex PCR, and the TCRdb table lists in-frame clones only, not all of them. The table has 2,500,000 or so clones, approximately 90% seen once. Sequenced sample: naive CD4+ T cells from PBMCs. The subset is: CD45RA+ positively selected. All receptors derive from a man aged 18 to 29 in good health. Some clones in this sample may be carry-over from other donors' samples.

V usage is TRBV28 and J usage is TRBJ2-7; the D gene could be TRBD1 or TRBD2 (5 bases each). V shed 8 bases and J shed 4 bases, with 9 bases lying between them. Germline V gives CDR1 MDHEN, CDR2 SYDVKM. CDR3 length: 11 amino acids. The CDR3 region has the DNA TGTGCCAGCGCTGGGGGTTACGAGCAGTACTTC. Protein: CASAGGYEQYF.

V usage is TRBV28 and J usage is TRBJ1-3; 11 bases are a match to TRBD1. Germline V CDR1 and CDR2: MDHEN, SYDVKM. The trim removed 4 bases at V and 3 bases at J, leaving 11 bases unmatched. The CDR3 consists of 18 residues. CDR3 coding DNA: TGTGCCAGCAGTTCAGCGGGACAGGGGGTCTTTTATGGAAACACCATATATTTT. Protein sequence: CASSSAGQGVFYGNTIYF.

V is TRBV7-9 and J is TRBJ2-5; TRBD1 agrees at 9 bases. Per the germline V gene, CDR1 is SEHNR and CDR2 is FQNEAQ (reference sequence). V lost 3 bases to trimming and J lost 5 bases; unmatched junction nucleotides: 4. The CDR3 is 14 residues long. The CDR3 DNA reads TGTGCCAGCAGCTTCGGGACAGGGCGGGAGACCCAGTACTTC. This sequence encodes CASSFGTGRETQYF.

The chain combines TRBV19 with TRBJ1-2; D is possibly TRBD1 (5 bases). The CDR3 loop spans 10 amino acids. CDR1 and CDR2 (germline): LNHDA, SQIVND (reference sequence). Trimming took 3 bases from V and 9 from J, leaving 5 bases between them. The CDR3 loop is CASSMDSYTF. The CDR3, as DNA: TGTGCCAGTAGTATGGACAGCTACACCTTC.

The chain links TRBV7-3 to TRBJ2-7, with D possibly matching TRBD1 (7 bases). The germline V gene encodes CDR1 SGHTA and CDR2 FQGTGA. V lost 2 bases and J 4 bases, leaving 12 bases between the germline ends. The CDR3 loop spans 14 amino acids. This CDR3 reads CASSLGGTAYEQYF. CDR3 sequence (DNA): TGTGCCAGCAGCTTAGGAGGGACAGCATACGAGCAGTACTTC.

The V gene is TRBV19, the J gene TRBJ2-1; D gene unclear. Trimming took 3 bases from V and 0 from J, leaving 9 bases between them. There are 15 residues in the CDR3. Germline loops: CDR1 LNHDA, CDR2 SQIVND (reference sequence). The CDR3 is CASSISSTSYNEQFF. The CDR3 DNA is TGTGCCAGTAGTATTTCGTCAACCTCCTACAATGAGCAGTTCTTC.

The J gene is TRBJ1-6, the V gene TRBV30; the match to TRBD1 covers 7 bases. There are 12 residues in the CDR3. V lost 5 bases to trimming and J lost 9 bases; unmatched junction nucleotides: 4. Germline V gives CDR1 GTSNPN, CDR2 SVGIG (reference sequence). The CDR3 here is CAWDREISPLHF. The CDR3 region has the DNA TGTGCCTGGGACAGGGAAATTTCACCCCTCCACTTT.

This clone was observed a few times. The chain is built from TRBV18 and TRBJ1-5; D not certain. The germline V gene encodes CDR1 KGHSH and CDR2 LQKENI. CDR3 size: 12 residues. Trimming left V 5 bases short and J 2 bases short, with 4 bases between. The CDR3 here is CASSGGNQPQHF. The DNA for the CDR3 is TGTGCCAGCTCAGGGGGCAATCAGCCCCAGCATTTT.

The V and J genes are TRBV19 and TRBJ2-7; D tentatively reads TRBD1 or TRBD2 (5 bases each). In germline, CDR1 is LNHDA, CDR2 SQIVND (reference sequence). Trimming took 3 bases from V and 9 from J, leaving 18 bases between them. The CDR3 sequence is 14 residues long. The CDR3 loop is CASSMGPLSVGQYF. The CDR3 nucleotides are TGTGCCAGTAGTATGGGACCACTCTCGGTGGGGCAGTACTTC.

V and J are TRBV29-1 and TRBJ2-1; 9 bases agree with TRBD2. Germline lookup yields CDR1 SQVTM and CDR2 ANQGSEA. This CDR3 has 14 residues. The trim removed 4 bases at V and 2 bases at J, leaving 3 bases unmatched. The CDR3 DNA reads as TGCAGCGTTGTGAAGCGGGGGGCCTACAATGAGCAGTTCTTC. This gives the protein CSVVKRGAYNEQFF.

The chain employs TRBV7-9 and TRBJ1-5; D ambiguous. Germline V gene data show CDR1 as SEHNR and CDR2 as FQNEAQ (reference sequence). The CDR3 sequence is 12 residues long. The V gene lost 2 bases and the J gene lost 12 bases, with 11 bases spanning the gap. The CDR3 region is CASSLSLGIQHF. CDR3 DNA sequence: TGTGCCAGCAGCTTATCCCTGGGGATCCAGCATTTT.

V gene TRBV5-1 combines with J gene TRBJ1-6; TRBD1 matches at 8 bases. V trimming: 7 bases; J trimming: 7 bases; junction bases outside the gene matches: 4. Looked up from germline, CDR1 is SGHRS and CDR2 is YFSETQ. The CDR3 length is 13 residues. The CDR3 DNA reads TGCGCCAGCGGTGACAGGGGCAATTCACCCCTCCACTTT. This encodes CASGDRGNSPLHF. The full variable domain, in which reference TRBV5-1 and TRBJ1-6 provide the parts outside the CDR3, is KAGVTQTPRYLIKTRGQQVTLSCSPISGHRSVSWYQQTPGQGLQFLFEYFSETQRNKGNFPGRFSGRQFSNSRSEMNVSTLELGDSALYLCASGDRGNSPLHFGNGTRLTVT.

This chain connects TRBV4-1 to TRBJ1-4; D gene uncertain. Trimming stripped 3 bases from V and 0 bases from J, with 11 bases between. This CDR3 contains 16 residues. The V gene's germline CDR1 is MGHRA and CDR2 YSYEKL. The CDR3 nucleotides are TGCGCCAGCAGCCAGGCGGTCAGAGCAACTAATGAAAAACTGTTTTTT. Amino acid sequence: CASSQAVRATNEKLFF.

The chain has TRBV5-4 and TRBJ1-1; D gene unclear. V was pared by 5 bases and J by 4 bases, with 15 bases between. Per the germline V gene, CDR1 is SGHNT and CDR2 is YYREEE (reference sequence). The CDR3 loop spans 14 amino acids. The CDR3 region is CASRDGEGGTEAFF. In DNA, the CDR3 is TGTGCCAGCAGAGACGGGGAAGGCGGCACTGAAGCTTTCTTT.

This chain joins TRBV18 and TRBJ2-2, with unresolved D. Trimming took 9 bases from V and 2 from J, leaving 13 bases between them. Germline V gene lookup returns CDR1 KGHSH and CDR2 LQKENI. CDR3 length equals 14 residues. CDR3 DNA: TGTGCCAGTCGTTCGGACCTAAACACCGGGGAGCTGTTTTTT. As protein: CASRSDLNTGELFF.

This clone appeared a single time. The CDR3 reads CATSRGLAEAYEQYF. Here the CDR3 DNA reads TGTGCCACCAGCCGCGGACTAGCGGAAGCCTACGAGCAGTACTTC. The chain combines TRBV15 with TRBJ2-7, with TRBD2 identical over 10 bases. Unmatched junction bases numbered 6, after V lost 5 bases and J lost 2 bases. CDR1 and CDR2 from the germline V gene are LNHNV and YYDKDF (reference sequence). CDR3 length: 15 amino acids.

This clone was seen more than once but under ten times. Other DNA variants within this sample encode the same CDR3. CDR3 in amino acids: CASSFEGNTEAFF. DNA of the CDR3: TGCGCCAGCAGCTTTGAGGGGAACACTGAAGCTTTCTTT. The chain uses TRBV5-1 and TRBJ1-1; no clear D. The CDR3 totals 13 residues. Germline CDR1 reads SGHRS; CDR2 reads YFSETQ. Trimming removed 2 bases from V and 1 base from J, with 6 bases in between.

This chain uses TRBV5-4 with TRBJ2-5; D remains unclear. Germline CDR1 and CDR2: SGHNT and YYREEE (reference sequence). There are 13 residues in the CDR3. Between the trimmed V and J ends, which lost 2 bases and 3 bases, there was a span of 8 bases. CDR3: CASSLGLKETQYF. CDR3 nucleotide sequence: TGTGCCAGCAGCTTAGGTCTAAAAGAGACCCAGTACTTC.